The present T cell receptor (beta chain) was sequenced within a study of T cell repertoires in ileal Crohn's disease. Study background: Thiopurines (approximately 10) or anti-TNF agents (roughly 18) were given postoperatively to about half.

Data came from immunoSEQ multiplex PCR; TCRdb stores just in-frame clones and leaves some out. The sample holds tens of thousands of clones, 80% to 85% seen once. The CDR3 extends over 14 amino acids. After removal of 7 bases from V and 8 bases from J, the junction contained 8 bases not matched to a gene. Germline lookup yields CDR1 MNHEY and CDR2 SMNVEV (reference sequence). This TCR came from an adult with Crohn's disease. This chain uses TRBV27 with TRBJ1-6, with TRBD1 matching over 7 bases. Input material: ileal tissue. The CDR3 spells CASTLRGSYSPLHF. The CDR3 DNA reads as TGTGCCAGCACACTCAGGGGGTCCTATTCACCCCTCCACTTT.